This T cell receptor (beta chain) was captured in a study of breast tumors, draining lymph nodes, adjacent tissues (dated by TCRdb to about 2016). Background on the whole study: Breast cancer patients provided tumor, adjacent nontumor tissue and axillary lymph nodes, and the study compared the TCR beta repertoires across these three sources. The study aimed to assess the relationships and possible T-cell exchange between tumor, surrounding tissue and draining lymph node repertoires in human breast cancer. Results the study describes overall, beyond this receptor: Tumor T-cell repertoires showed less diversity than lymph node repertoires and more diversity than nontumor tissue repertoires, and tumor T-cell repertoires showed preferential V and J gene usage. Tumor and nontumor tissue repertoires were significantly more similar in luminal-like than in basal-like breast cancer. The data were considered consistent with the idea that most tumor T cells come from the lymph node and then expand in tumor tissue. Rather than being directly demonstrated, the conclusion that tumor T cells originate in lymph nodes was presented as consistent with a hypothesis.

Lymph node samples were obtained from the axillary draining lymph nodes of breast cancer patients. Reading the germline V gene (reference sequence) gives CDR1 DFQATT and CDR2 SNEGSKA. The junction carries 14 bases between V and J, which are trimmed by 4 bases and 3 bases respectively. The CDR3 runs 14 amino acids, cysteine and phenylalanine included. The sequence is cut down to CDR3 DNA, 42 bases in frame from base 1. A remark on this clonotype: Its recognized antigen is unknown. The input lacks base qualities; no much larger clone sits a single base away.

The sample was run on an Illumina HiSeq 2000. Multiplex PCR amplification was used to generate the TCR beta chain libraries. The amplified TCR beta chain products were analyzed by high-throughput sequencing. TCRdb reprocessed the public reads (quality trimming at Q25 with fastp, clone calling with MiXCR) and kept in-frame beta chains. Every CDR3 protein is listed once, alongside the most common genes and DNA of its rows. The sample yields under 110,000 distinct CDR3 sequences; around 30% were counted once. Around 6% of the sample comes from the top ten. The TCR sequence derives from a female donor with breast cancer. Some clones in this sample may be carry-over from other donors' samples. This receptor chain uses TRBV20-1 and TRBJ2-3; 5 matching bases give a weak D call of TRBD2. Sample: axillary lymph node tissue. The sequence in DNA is TGCAGTGCTATCCTAGCTGGCATGACAGATACGCAGTATTTT. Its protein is CSAILAGMTDTQYF.